One sample yielded the 13 T cell receptor beta chains listed below, sequenced in a study of identical twins. TCRdb independently ran MiXCR on the 5' RACE reads; one entry per CDR3 protein. The sample shows 130,000 to 150,000 distinct CDR3 sequences, roughly 3.5% of them seen only once. Sequencing used memory T cells sorted from blood. These receptors all stem from a man between 18 and 29 years old in good health.

This clonotype showed up just a few times. The V and J genes are TRBV11-2 and TRBJ1-1; the D is unclear. This CDR3 region has 12 residues. V shed 1 base and J shed 8 bases, with 8 bases lying between them. Germline V gene lookup returns CDR1 SGHAT and CDR2 FQNNGV. The CDR3 DNA follows: TGTGCCAGCAGCTTAGGGGCAGAAGAAGCTTTCTTT. It yields the protein CASSLGAEEAFF.

Ten or more counts support this clonotype. The chain combines TRBV6-1 with TRBJ2-1; 13 positions agree with TRBD2. V gave up 6 bases and J gave up 16 bases; unmatched junction bases: 9. Germline V CDR1 and CDR2: MNHNS, SASEGT. CDR3 length: 13 residues. The DNA of the CDR3 is TGTGCCAGCAGCGACGGGACTAGCGGGAAAAAATTCTTC. It encodes CASSDGTSGKKFF.

This chain uses TRBV3-1 with TRBJ2-1; D gene ambiguous. The germline gives CDR1 LGHDT, CDR2 YNNKEL (reference sequence). This CDR3 has 14 amino acids. Trimming pared 2 bases from V and 4 bases from J, leaving 9 bases between. CDR3 region: CASSQRAKYNEQFF. Here the CDR3 DNA reads TGTGCCAGCAGCCAAAGGGCTAAATACAATGAGCAGTTCTTC.

This clonotype was found many times. J is TRBJ2-7 and V is TRBV21-1; the table names TRBD1, a call not compared with the DNA. TRBV21-1 is a pseudogene segment. The CDR3 has 13 amino acids. Here the CDR3 reads CASSKGRVYEQYV. In DNA form, the CDR3 reads TGTGCCAGCAGCAAAGGCAGGGTGTACGAGCAGTACGTC.

At least ten counts were recorded for this clonotype. The chain carries TRBV29-1 and TRBJ2-3, with no clear D. The V gene lost 8 bases and the J gene lost 2 bases, with 11 bases spanning the gap. The CDR3 is made up of 12 amino acids. Germline V lookup: CDR1 SQVTM, CDR2 ANQGSEA. CDR3 region: CSSSPNTDTQYF. CDR3 in DNA: TGCAGCTCGAGCCCGAACACAGATACGCAGTATTTT.

This clonotype was recorded many times. The V gene is TRBV27, the J gene TRBJ2-5; perhaps TRBD2 as D (5 bases). The CDR3 spans 14 residues. V lost 5 bases and J lost 5, with 15 bases in between. The germline CDR1 and CDR2 sequences are MNHEY and SMNVEV (reference sequence). The CDR3 DNA reads as TGTGCCAGCAGTCCGCGGACGGGAAGGGAGACCCAGTACTTC. Amino acid sequence: CASSPRTGRETQYF.

Many counts were recorded for this clonotype. The chain links TRBV3-1 to TRBJ2-1, with TRBD2 matching over 9 bases. There are 18 residues in the CDR3. The ends lost 3 bases at V and 2 bases at J; junction bases unmatched: 11. In germline, CDR1 is LGHDT, CDR2 YNNKEL (reference sequence). The DNA for the CDR3 is TGTGCCAGCAGCCAGGAACATATAGCGGGAGAAGCCTACAATGAGCAGTTCTTC. Translating gives CASSQEHIAGEAYNEQFF.

This clonotype was seen ten or more times. This chain links TRBV29-1 with TRBJ2-7; the D is unclear. This CDR3 is 12 amino acids long. CDR1 SQVTM and CDR2 ANQGSEA come from the germline V gene. The V end was cut by 7 bases, the J end by 2 bases, with 12 bases between. CDR3 DNA sequence: TGCAGCGCCGTATTAGGACCCTACGAGCAGTACTTC. This translates into CSAVLGPYEQYF.

The table lists this clonotype with many counts. This sequence joins TRBV6-1 and TRBJ2-7, with D perhaps assigned TRBD1 or TRBD2 (5 bases each). The CDR3 has 14 residues. Germline-derived CDR1 and CDR2 are MNHNS and SASEGT. The V and J ends lost 2 bases and 9 bases respectively, with 17 bases between them. Here the CDR3 reads CASSETGTGRPQYV. The CDR3 DNA reads TGTGCCAGCAGTGAAACCGGGACCGGGCGTCCGCAGTACGTC.

Ten or more counts support this clonotype. The chain uses TRBV6-1 and TRBJ1-6; 8 bases are a match to TRBD1. The CDR3 length is 15 residues. CDR1 and CDR2 from the germline V gene are MNHNS and SASEGT. V was clipped by 5 bases and J by 8 bases; unmatched bases: 8. Here the CDR3 reads CASSPTGGLDSPLHF. CDR3 nucleotide sequence: TGTGCCAGCAGTCCTACAGGGGGATTGGATTCACCCCTCCACTTT.

This clonotype has just a few counts. V and J are TRBV11-2 and TRBJ2-3, with TRBD2 matching over 14 bases. Per germline, CDR1 SGHAT and CDR2 FQNNGV. The CDR3 extends over 20 amino acids. Trimming at V came to 5 bases and at J to 2 bases, leaving 15 bases not matched to a gene. CDR3 sequence reads: CASSLQPGTSGSSATDTQYF. CDR3 nucleotide sequence: TGTGCCAGCAGCCTCCAACCCGGGACTAGCGGGAGCTCTGCCACAGATACGCAGTATTTT.

This clonotype was recorded many times. The rearrangement links TRBV5-1 to TRBJ1-6; perhaps TRBD1 as D (5 bases). This CDR3 is 16 amino acids long. Germline V gene data show CDR1 as SGHRS and CDR2 as YFSETQ. V was shortened by 3 bases and J by 7 bases, with 17 bases between the two germline ends. The CDR3 DNA is TGCGCCAGCAGCTCCTCATGGCAGGGTCTGAATTCACCCCTCCACTTT. Its translation: CASSSSWQGLNSPLHF.

The genes are TRBV7-9 and TRBJ2-1, with D perhaps TRBD2 (6 bases). Trimming removed 10 bases from V and 3 bases from J, with 10 bases in between. The CDR3 runs 12 residues. Germline CDR1 is SEHNR and CDR2 is FQNEAQ (reference sequence). CDR3 residues: CAIGRLYNEQFF. CDR3 in DNA: TGTGCCATCGGGAGACTCTACAATGAGCAGTTCTTC.